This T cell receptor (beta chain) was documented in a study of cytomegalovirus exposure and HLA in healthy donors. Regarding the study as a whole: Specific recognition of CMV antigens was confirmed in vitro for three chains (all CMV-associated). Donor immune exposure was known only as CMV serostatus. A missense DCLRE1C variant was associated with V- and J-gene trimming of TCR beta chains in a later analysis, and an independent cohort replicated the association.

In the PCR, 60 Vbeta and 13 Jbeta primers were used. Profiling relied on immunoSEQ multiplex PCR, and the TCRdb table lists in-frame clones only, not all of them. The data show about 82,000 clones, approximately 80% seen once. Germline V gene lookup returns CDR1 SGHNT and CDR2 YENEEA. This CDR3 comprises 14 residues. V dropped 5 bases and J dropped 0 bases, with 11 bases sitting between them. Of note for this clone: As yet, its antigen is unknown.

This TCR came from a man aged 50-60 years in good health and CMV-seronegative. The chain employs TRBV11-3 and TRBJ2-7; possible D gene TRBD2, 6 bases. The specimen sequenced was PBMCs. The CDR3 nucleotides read TGTGCCAGCAGCAAACGGGACTCCTCCTACGAGCAGTACTTC. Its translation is CASSKRDSSYEQYF.